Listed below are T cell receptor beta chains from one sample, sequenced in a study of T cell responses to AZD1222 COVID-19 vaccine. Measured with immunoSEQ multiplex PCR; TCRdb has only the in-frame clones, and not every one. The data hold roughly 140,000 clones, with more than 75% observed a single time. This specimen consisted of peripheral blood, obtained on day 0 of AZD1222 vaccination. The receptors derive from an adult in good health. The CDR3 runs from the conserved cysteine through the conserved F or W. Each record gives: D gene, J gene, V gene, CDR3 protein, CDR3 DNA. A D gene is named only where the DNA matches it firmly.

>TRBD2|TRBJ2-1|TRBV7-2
CASSPRTSGGAHEQFF
TGTGCCAGCAGCCCCCGGACTAGCGGGGGGGCCCATGAGCAGTTCTTC
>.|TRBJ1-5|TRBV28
CASRGPLFSQPQHF
TGTGCCAGCAGGGGGCCCCTTTTCAGTCAGCCCCAGCATTTT
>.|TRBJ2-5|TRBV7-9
CASSINSGPREETQYF
TGTGCCAGCAGTATTAATAGCGGTCCTAGGGAAGAGACCCAGTACTTC
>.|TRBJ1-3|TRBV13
CASSTQGAVNTIYF
TGTGCCAGCAGCACACAGGGTGCGGTTAACACCATATATTTT
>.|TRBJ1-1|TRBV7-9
CASSAPTGMNTEAFF
TGTGCCAGCAGCGCACCTACAGGGATGAACACTGAAGCTTTCTTT
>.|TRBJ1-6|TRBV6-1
CASSEVGTANNSPLHF
TGTGCCAGCAGTGAAGTGGGGACCGCAAATAATTCACCCCTCCACTTT
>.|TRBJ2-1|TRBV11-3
CASSSQDGGFGNEQFF
TGTGCCAGCAGCTCGCAGGATGGGGGTTTCGGCAATGAGCAGTTCTTC
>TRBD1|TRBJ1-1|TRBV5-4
CASSFVGQGNTEAFF
TGTGCCAGCAGCTTCGTCGGACAGGGGAACACTGAAGCTTTCTTT
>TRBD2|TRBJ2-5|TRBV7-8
CASSLGAGYRETQYF
TGTGCCAGCAGCTTAGGAGCGGGATATAGGGAGACCCAGTACTTC
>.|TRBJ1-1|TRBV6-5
CASGITGNTEAFF
TGTGCCAGCGGAATTACAGGGAACACTGAAGCTTTCTTT